This T cell receptor (beta chain) derives from a study of cytomegalovirus exposure and HLA in healthy donors (dated by TCRdb to about 2017). For the study in its entirety: An earlier analysis of fewer than 750 of the donors reported approximately 260 Gb of sequence data and around 120 million unique TCR beta sequences obtained from 150 million to 200 million T cells. An early release covering 550 to 700 HLA-typed donors comprised around 300 gigabases of sequencing data and roughly 85 million unique TCR sequences. Among the roughly 400 genotyped donors, more than 70% belonged to the genetic ancestry cluster associated with self-reported Caucasian donors. The study aimed to test whether signatures of past pathogen exposure could be identified by cataloging public T cell receptors. Using immunosequencing, the study profiled T cell repertoires from some 670 subjects and related those repertoires to cytomegalovirus serostatus. Besides the first cohort of roughly 640 subjects, a separate validation cohort made up of 120 different subjects was used. High-throughput TCR immunosequencing, statistical association of individual TCRs with disease status, and machine learning were combined to predict cytomegalovirus infection status. To study patterns of TCR occurrence, a later analysis re-analyzed previously published TCR beta repertoires from several hundred donors and added high-resolution HLA genotyping. Rather than using new phenotypic data, the later analysis identified candidate immune exposures from TCR beta sequences and from how often those sequences occurred across donors. An earlier analysis of several hundred of the donors applied high-throughput TCR beta sequencing to assess whether each TCR beta V gene segment acted as functional or pseudogenic. Donor age, sex, ethnicity and CMV serostatus were compiled together with the repertoire data. Genome-wide SNP genotypes for about 60% of the roughly 700 donors were used in a later genetic analysis, which treated that subset as a discovery cohort. Every repertoire in the discovery cohort had been generated on one and the same sequencing platform. Both class I and class II loci were covered by HLA typing, at four-digit resolution. Typing coverage differed by locus: A, B, C, DRB1 and DQB1 were typed in about 620-630 donors, DQA1 in 500 to 550, DPA1 in around 610, and DPB1 in 472. A handful of DR-DQ haplotypes were treated as single units for association and clustering because of strong linkage in the cohort. On average, 235,054 unique TCR beta nucleotide sequences were sequenced per donor among roughly 430 genotyped donors of the cohort, with roughly a sixth of those sequences being non-productive.

Libraries were constructed by the immunoSEQ multiplex PCR assay. The multiplex PCR relied on a mix of 60 forward primers for TCR Vbeta segments and 13 reverse primers for TCR Jbeta segments. The CDR3 region of rearranged TCR beta genes was amplified from genomic DNA with a multiplex PCR assay. On the Illumina HiSeq System, the amplified TCR beta libraries were sequenced as 87-base-pair reads. In the authors' own workflow: A later analysis counted 75 million to 100 million unique TCR beta chains across the 600 to 850 repertoires, and roughly 11 million of these chains were shared by at least two donors. To remove PCR and sequencing errors, raw reads were error-corrected and collapsed into unique sequences using a nearest-neighbor algorithm that merged closely related sequences. To assign V, D and J gene segments, CDR3 sequences were aligned to IMGT reference sequences. For a sequence to be retained, a match of at least six nucleotides to both a V gene segment and a J gene segment was required. Rearrangements were called productive when the CDR3 lacked stop codons and stayed in frame with V and J; all others were non-productive. CDR3 was defined according to IMGT convention as the region running from the second conserved V-encoded cysteine to the conserved J-encoded phenylalanine. The earlier analysis of approximately 590 of the donors excluded any sequence lacking an unambiguous match to a single V gene segment. An earlier analysis of a few hundred of the donors called V segments functional above 56.7% productive rearrangements and segregating when the between-donor standard deviation exceeded 5%. A statistical classification framework was developed to diagnose cytomegalovirus status using the catalog of TCR beta chain sequences. V and J gene assignment, in a later analysis, came from comparing TCR nucleotide sequences with IMGT/GENE-DB human TR gene sequences. In a later analysis, CDR3 sequences and most-parsimonious VDJ recombination scenarios were assigned using the TCRdist pipeline. A later analysis defined each TCR beta chain by its CDR3 amino acid sequence plus V-gene family, and excluded reads lacking a unique V-gene family. As a way to deal with suspected cross-contamination and a sequencing artifact, a later analysis dropped nearly 600 nucleotide sequences that were highly shared and had low generation probability. In a later analysis, a clonal expansion index for each public chain was calculated from normalized within-repertoire ranks of inferred template counts. In a later analysis, generation probabilities were computed using a VDJ recombination model fitted to out-of-frame rearrangements, and the results were checked against IGoR. In a later analysis, TCR-TCR, TCR-HLA and TCR-CMV co-occurrence was scored with hypergeometric tests, and a repertoire-size bias correction was applied to TCR pairs. A later analysis estimated false discovery rates by permuting HLA or CMV assignments 20 times. In a later analysis, co-occurring TCRs were grouped using DBSCAN, and TCRdist sequence similarity was added for clustering within HLA-allele-positive subsets. Co-occurrence clustering excluded repertoires with fewer than 30,000 or more than 120,000 public chains, plus five with anomalous nucleotide sharing. The table was pulled from immuneACCESS by TCRdb, which kept in-frame rearrangements only. Such tables lose some clones; where checked, under half of the loss comes from unresolved V genes, and the rest has no known cause. For V, J and clone size, that table is used; D and trimming come from the DNA. Counted in this sample were 80,000 to 130,000 clones; around 80% of them appeared once. The ten biggest clones cover over 3.5% of the sample.

Broader findings and caveats from the paper: At a false discovery rate of 0.05, a later analysis linked 16,000 or so TCR beta sequences to specific HLA alleles. Linkage disequilibrium might explain the correlated functional status among segregating V segments, but an unknown experimental factor could not be excluded. In vitro tests confirmed that a few of the cytomegalovirus-associated TCR beta chains recognize cytomegalovirus antigens. While some public TCRs were present in many individuals, most TCR sequences turned up only very rarely across donors. In the study, 164 TCR beta chains were listed as associated with cytomegalovirus. Because HLA typing was unavailable for some donors at each locus, only the typed subset was used in association tests. In a later analysis, most CMV-associated TCR beta chains were found to appear HLA-restricted, with HLA associations seemingly driven largely by CMV exposure. Because the 87-base-pair reads could not distinguish some IMGT-functional V segments, including TRBV6-2 and TRBV6-3, those segments were excluded. Strong co-occurrence of HLA alleles, especially DR and DQ, made assigning TCR associations to individual alleles difficult. In this cohort, only TCR beta chains were sequenced, and detectable features were limited by the absence of alpha or paired-chain data. The presence/absence analyses assumed that sequencing depth was roughly uniform across donors, and that assumption may not be true. Compared with equally common non-associated chains, HLA-associated TCR beta chains in a later analysis were more clonally expanded and had lower generation probabilities. According to a later analysis, parvovirus B19, influenza, CMV and Epstein-Barr virus appeared linked to several top co-occurrence clusters. It was suggested by the authors that the approach could potentially be generalized to other disease states and immunological phenotypes. Because counts were too low, 15 to 20 rarely observed V segments, including chromosome 9 orphons, were excluded from the earlier analysis of fewer than 650 of the donors. Broadly in line with IMGT annotations, most TCR beta V segments showed up in productive rearrangements about 90% or about 30% of the time in an earlier analysis of some 590 of the donors. In both the original and validation cohorts, the classifier was reported to diagnose cytomegalovirus status with high specificity and sensitivity. A further reported finding was that TCR beta sequences accurately predicted the HLA-A and HLA-B alleles for most subjects in the first cohort. For the cohort, immune exposure information was limited to CMV serostatus. A cluster of highly shared sequence variants was judged likely to represent a technical artifact of the sequencing pipeline. A later genetic analysis reported fewer N-insertions in productive TCRs among donors in an Asian-associated ancestry cluster than the approximately 670-donor mean. In a later genetic analysis, a missense DCLRE1C variant was associated with V-gene and J-gene trimming of TCR beta chains, and the association was replicated in an independent cohort. In a later analysis, the rate of TCR association differed among HLA loci, with DRB1 alleles having the most associated TCRs and HLA-C alleles having the fewest.

The cohort was made up of about 670 healthy bone marrow donors. At the time of sampling, all cohort members were nominally healthy, though unrecorded immune exposures were likely present. The donor tested CMV seropositive, placing the donor among the 289 seropositive members of the cohort. A peripheral blood sample was provided by each donor, and peripheral blood mononuclear cells were used for TCR beta sequencing. The Qiagen DNeasy Blood Extraction Kit was used to extract genomic DNA from the blood cell samples. Based on the germline V gene, the CDR1 and CDR2 sequences are LGHNA and YNFKEQ. Its CDR3 holds 18 amino acids, cysteine through phenylalanine. Only the CDR3 part of the read is kept: 54 bases, read in frame from the first base. V is cut back by 0 bases and J by 1 base, with 11 bases in the junction unmatched. This clone has just a few counts. Its antigen is still unknown. Base qualities are not at hand, and no much larger clone is one base apart.

The rearrangement joined TRBV4-2 to TRBJ2-7; TRBD1 fits 8 bases in the junction. The specimen was PBMCs. This TCR was recovered from a woman in her forties or fifties in good health and CMV-seropositive. The CDR3 protein is CASSQDVRGRQGSYEQYF. The DNA sequence is as follows: TGTGCCAGCAGCCAAGACGTTAGGGGGAGACAGGGGTCCTACGAGCAGTACTTC.